The 20 T cell receptor beta chains given below trace back to one sample, sequenced in a study of regulatory and conventional T cells in RAG deficiency. Conventional CD4+ T cells were sorted from blood as CD25-low CD127-high cells. Sequenced by immunoSEQ multiplex PCR; TCRdb stores in-frame clones only, minus some. The table shows around 30,000 clones, with nearly 95% occurring only once. This sample was shared with a second study, whose subject was regulatory T cells. That report notes: The PCR used 52 TRBV and 13 TRBJ primers.

What was sequenced was CD25- CD4+ T cells sorted from blood. These receptors originate from a human donor in good health.

This clone was counted a single time. This rearrangement joins TRBV19 to TRBJ2-6; D perhaps matches TRBD1 (6 bases). Germline loops: CDR1 LNHDA, CDR2 SQIVND (reference sequence). The V end lost 10 bases, the J end lost 4 bases, and 14 bases lay between the germline ends. This CDR3 region has 14 residues. This CDR3 reads CATAGEPGANVLTF. CDR3 DNA: TGTGCCACCGCAGGGGAGCCCGGGGCCAACGTCCTGACTTTC.

The rearrangement uses TRBV10-2 and TRBJ2-7; no definite D call. V lost 3 bases and J lost 6, with 15 bases in between. CDR1 is WSHSY and CDR2 is SAAADI in the germline V gene. The CDR3 length is 14 residues. CDR3 residues: CASSDSGRQAEQYF. CDR3 DNA sequence: TGCGCCAGCAGTGACTCTGGTAGACAAGCCGAGCAGTACTTC.

The V call is TRBV6-5, the J call TRBJ1-2; the D gene is possibly TRBD1 (6 bases). V lost 6 bases to trimming and J lost 2 bases, with 13 bases between them. The CDR3 has 14 amino acids. The germline gives CDR1 MNHEY, CDR2 SVGAGI. As DNA, the CDR3 is TGTGCCAGCAGCCCCGGGAGGGGGAACTATGGCTACACCTTC. This sequence encodes CASSPGRGNYGYTF.

This chain uses TRBV6-1 with TRBJ1-5; D gene uncertain. Germline lookup yields CDR1 MNHNS and CDR2 SASEGT. Trimming cost V 6 bases and J 3 bases, with 15 bases left between them. The CDR3 runs to 15 residues. DNA of the CDR3: TGTGCCAGCAGGACACCTGGATACCACAATCAGCCCCAGCATTTT. Translating gives CASRTPGYHNQPQHF.

In this sample, this clone turned up a few times. The chain joins TRBV2 to TRBJ1-5; no clear D gene. V was shortened by 3 bases and J by 3 bases, with 12 bases between the two germline ends. Per germline, CDR1 SNHLY and CDR2 FYNNEI. This CDR3 is 15 amino acids long. CDR3 sequence: CASSEEGLNNQPQHF. The CDR3 DNA sequence: TGTGCCAGCAGTGAGGAAGGACTCAACAATCAGCCCCAGCATTTT.

The chain employs TRBV30 and TRBJ1-6; 7 nucleotides agree with TRBD1. The CDR3 covers 12 residues. Germline-derived CDR1 and CDR2 are GTSNPN and SVGIG (reference sequence). The CDR3 region has the DNA TGTAATGGGACAGAGAATAATTCACCCCTCCACTTT. The encoded protein is CNGTENNSPLHF.

The V call is TRBV11-3, the J call TRBJ1-3; 7 nucleotides align to TRBD1. J was trimmed by 2 bases and V by 5 bases; bases with no gene match: 3. CDR1 SGHNT and CDR2 YENEEA come from the germline V gene. The CDR3 length is 14 residues. The CDR3 loop is CASSKTGTGNTIYF. Here the CDR3 DNA reads TGTGCCAGCAGCAAGACAGGGACTGGAAACACCATATATTTT.

Comment on this clone: One end of the junction varies from germline; a read error may be responsible. Other nucleotide sequences in the sample specify the same CDR3. J is TRBJ1-6 and V is TRBV27; D ambiguous. Germline V gene lookup returns CDR1 MNHEY and CDR2 SMNVEV (reference sequence). The CDR3 is made up of 14 amino acids. Here the CDR3 DNA reads TGTGCCAGCAGTTTGGTCCGGGAAAATTCCCCCCTCCACTTT. Protein: CASSLVRENSPLHF.

The chain employs TRBV30 and TRBJ2-3; D is possibly TRBD2 (6 bases). The CDR3 totals 18 residues. V was pared by 4 bases and J by 2 bases, with 25 bases between. CDR1 and CDR2 (germline): GTSNPN, SVGIG (reference sequence). For the CDR3, the DNA is TGTGCCTGGAAGGGCCCCCTAGCGTCAGAGGGATCCACAGATACGCAGTATTTT. It is translated as CAWKGPLASEGSTDTQYF.

This sequence joins TRBV19 and TRBJ2-5; D possibly corresponds to TRBD1 (5 bases). Germline lookup yields CDR1 LNHDA and CDR2 SQIVND (reference sequence). V was trimmed by 5 bases and J by 1 base, leaving 11 bases between them. The CDR3 has 14 amino acids. The CDR3 protein is CASSVRVSQETQYF. CDR3 nucleotides: TGTGCCAGTAGTGTCAGGGTTTCCCAAGAGACCCAGTACTTC.

V is TRBV30 and J is TRBJ1-2; 8 bases fit TRBD1. The CDR3 runs 14 residues. Germline loops: CDR1 GTSNPN, CDR2 SVGIG (reference sequence). V shed 1 base and J 4 bases; nucleotides not matched to a gene: 5. Here the CDR3 reads CAWSDADRGYGYTF. CDR3 nucleotide sequence: TGTGCCTGGAGTGACGCCGACAGGGGCTATGGCTACACCTTC.

The CDR3 nucleotides are TGTGCCAGCAGCTTAGCGGGGGGCCCTAATCAGCCCCAGCATTTT. This sequence encodes CASSLAGGPNQPQHF. The chain combines TRBV11-2 with TRBJ1-5, with D possibly being TRBD1 (6 bases). The CDR3 totals 15 residues. Germline lookup yields CDR1 SGHAT and CDR2 FQNNGV. Trimming took off 1 base at V and 4 bases at J, with 11 bases between the two ends. The entire variable domain, with the rest obtained from reference TRBV11-2 and TRBJ1-5, is as follows: EAGVAQSPRYKIIEKRQSVAFWCNPISGHATLYWYQQILGQGPKLLIQFQNNGVVDDSQLPKDRFSAERLKGVDSTLKIQPAKLEDSAVYLCASSLAGGPNQPQHFGDGTRLSIL.

The CDR3: CASTWAGQGLEKLFF. The CDR3 DNA is TGTGCCAGCACTTGGGCGGGACAGGGATTGGAAAAACTGTTTTTT. The chain employs TRBV28 and TRBJ1-4, with TRBD1 identical over 9 bases. With 7 bases clipped from V and 8 bases from J, the junction kept 11 bases outside the gene matches. This CDR3 has 15 residues. Germline V gene data show CDR1 as MDHEN and CDR2 as SYDVKM.

V is TRBV6-5 and J is TRBJ2-5; possibly TRBD2 for D (6 bases). Trimming left V 0 bases short and J 3 bases short, with 11 bases between. The CDR3 extends over 15 amino acids. CDR1 MNHEY and CDR2 SVGAGI come from the germline V gene. CDR3 DNA sequence: TGTGCCAGCAGTTACTCTGCTAGCGCAAAAGAGACCCAGTACTTC. It is translated as CASSYSASAKETQYF.

The rearrangement joins TRBV6-5 to TRBJ1-1; D may be TRBD1 (6 bases). The germline V gene encodes CDR1 MNHEY and CDR2 SVGAGI. Trimming removed 2 bases at V and 2 bases at J, with 9 bases between. The CDR3 spans 14 residues. The CDR3 DNA follows: TGTGCCAGCAGTTACGGCAGGGGCAACACTGAAGCTTTCTTT. Translation: CASSYGRGNTEAFF.

The chain employs TRBV9 and TRBJ1-4; TRBD1 matches 7 bases. The CDR3 extends over 15 amino acids. V shed 0 bases, J shed 7 bases, and the junction held 6 bases outside the gene matches. The germline V gene encodes CDR1 SGDLS and CDR2 YYNGEE. The DNA of the CDR3 is TGTGCCAGCAGCGTAGCCGGGACAGACCTTGAAAAACTGTTTTTT. It codes for CASSVAGTDLEKLFF.

Notes on this clone: Other DNA sequences within the sample encode an identical CDR3. The chain couples TRBV2 to TRBJ1-6, with D possibly TRBD1 on 6 matching bases. The CDR3 has 15 amino acids. Germline CDR1 SNHLY, CDR2 FYNNEI. Trimming took 8 bases from V and 2 from J, leaving 13 bases between them. CDR3 residues: CASSERQAYNSPLHF. The CDR3 DNA reads as TGTGCCAGCTCCGAACGACAGGCCTATAATTCACCCCTCCACTTT.

The chain couples TRBV30 to TRBJ1-1; 7 bases agree with TRBD1. In germline, CDR1 is GTSNPN, CDR2 SVGIG (reference sequence). Germline trimming cut 8 bases from V and 3 bases from J; bases unmatched to any gene: 9. The CDR3 is made up of 13 amino acids. The CDR3 nucleotides read TGTGCCGCAACGGGACAGAGGCACACTGAAGCTTTCTTT. Protein: CAATGQRHTEAFF.

This rearrangement joins TRBV7-9 to TRBJ2-2; no clear D gene. This CDR3 is built from 13 residues. Germline V CDR1 and CDR2: SEHNR, FQNEAQ (reference sequence). CDR3 protein: CAKEQTNTGELFF. In nucleotides, the CDR3 is TGTGCAAAGGAACAGACGAACACCGGGGAGCTGTTTTTT.

V usage is TRBV19 and J usage is TRBJ1-1; TRBD1 aligns across 10 bases. This CDR3 is 14 amino acids long. Germline V lookup: CDR1 LNHDA, CDR2 SQIVND (reference sequence). V shed 11 bases, J shed 2 bases, and the junction held 8 bases outside the gene matches. CDR3: CAARDRGGNTEAFF. The CDR3 DNA is TGTGCCGCCCGGGACAGGGGCGGCAACACTGAAGCTTTCTTT.